Listed here are 25 T cell receptor beta chains from one sample, sequenced in a study of blood T cells in healthy people across ages. Then a second PCR, running roughly 7 to 11 cycles, was carried out with a sample-barcoded 5' primer and a J-beta primer mix. TCRdb analysed the 5' RACE reads with MiXCR anew, one entry per CDR3 protein. The profile shows 1,800,000 or so distinct CDR3 sequences, about 39% of them singletons. The sequenced sample was blood. These receptors all come from a human donor in good health.

This clonotype was counted a few times. The chain employs TRBV6-6 and TRBJ1-6; no firm D call. With 2 bases removed from V and 7 bases from J, the gap between germline ends came to 6 bases. Germline V gene lookup returns CDR1 MNHNY and CDR2 SVGAGI (reference sequence). The CDR3 sequence is 13 residues long. The CDR3 is CASSYATNSPLHF. The CDR3 coding sequence is TGTGCCAGCAGTTACGCGACAAATTCACCCCTCCACTTT.

The DNA for the CDR3 is TGTGCCAGCTTGGGACAGACGGTATGCACCTTC. Translated: CASLGQTVCTF. The genes are TRBV5-5 and TRBJ1-2; TRBD1 matches at 7 bases. The CDR3 spans 11 residues. V lost 7 bases to trimming and J lost 13 bases; unmatched junction nucleotides: 10. Germline V lookup: CDR1 SGHKS, CDR2 YYEKEE (reference sequence).

The genes are TRBV20-1 and TRBJ2-5, with 10 bases that match TRBD2. Germline assignment: CDR1 DFQATT and CDR2 SNEGSKA (reference sequence). This CDR3 has 17 amino acids. Trimming cost V 0 bases and J 3 bases; bases outside gene matches: 10. CDR3 bases: TGCAGTGCTAGAGACGGAAGGACTAGCGGACAAAAAGAGACCCAGTACTTC. Protein: CSARDGRTSGQKETQYF.

As DNA, the CDR3 is TGTGCCAGCAGCCTTACTAGCGCCAGCGAGCAGTACTTC. It is translated as CASSLTSASEQYF. This chain connects TRBV7-9 to TRBJ2-7; 7 bases match TRBD2. From germline, CDR1 is SEHNR and CDR2 FQNEAQ (reference sequence). V lost 5 bases and J lost 6; bases outside the gene matches: 7. This CDR3 is built from 13 residues.

The rearrangement uses TRBV6-1 and TRBJ2-4, with a possible D match to TRBD1 (6 bases). The J call may be in error: the DNA end matches TRBJ2-7 better. The germline V gene encodes CDR1 MNHNS and CDR2 SASEGT. This CDR3 region has 15 residues. The CDR3 loop reads CASSDGGGLGDEQYF. CDR3 DNA: TGTGCCAGCAGTGATGGGGGCGGCCTAGGGGACGAGCAGTACTTC.

This sequence joins TRBV29-1 and TRBJ2-3, with TRBD2 identical over 9 bases. V dropped 7 bases and J dropped 4; count of bases not matched to a gene: 9. Germline V lookup: CDR1 SQVTM, CDR2 ANQGSEA. The CDR3 totals 14 residues. CDR3 sequence: CSAEVAGGADTQYF. The CDR3 nucleotides are TGCAGCGCTGAGGTGGCGGGGGGGGCAGATACGCAGTATTTT.

The gene calls are TRBV11-3 and TRBJ2-1; 11 bases are a match to TRBD1. The length of the CDR3 is 16 residues. V dropped 3 bases and J dropped 5; count of bases not matched to a gene: 6. Germline V CDR1 and CDR2: SGHNT, YENEEA. The CDR3 coding sequence is TGTGCCAGCAGCTTCGAGGGACAGGGGGAGGACAATGAGCAGTTCTTC. This sequence encodes CASSFEGQGEDNEQFF.

The table lists this clonotype with a few counts. The genes are TRBV4-2 and TRBJ1-6; D is unclear. The CDR3 runs to 13 residues. The V end was cut by 9 bases, the J end by 7 bases, with 13 bases between. Germline CDR1 LGHNA, CDR2 YNFKEQ. CDR3 residues: CASNPEGNSPLHF. The CDR3, as DNA: TGTGCCAGTAACCCAGAGGGCAATTCACCCCTCCACTTT.

This clonotype was counted at least ten times. The V gene is TRBV6-5, the J gene TRBJ2-5; D is possibly TRBD2 (5 bases). In germline, CDR1 is MNHEY, CDR2 SVGAGI. CDR3 length: 14 residues. Trimming stripped 0 bases from V and 4 bases from J, with 9 bases between. CDR3 nucleotides: TGTGCCAGCAGTTACTCCCTAGCTGGAGAGACCCAGTACTTC. This encodes CASSYSLAGETQYF.

This clonotype occurred a few times. The CDR3 sequence: CASSGGLLEQYF. CDR3 bases: TGTGCCAGCAGCGGGGGACTCCTCGAGCAGTACTTC. This rearrangement joins TRBV6-5 to TRBJ2-7, with D perhaps matching TRBD2 (6 bases). This CDR3 has 12 amino acids. Per the germline V gene, CDR1 is MNHEY and CDR2 is SVGAGI. Trimming left V 6 bases short and J 6 bases short, with 12 bases between.

Only a few counts were recorded for this clonotype. This rearrangement joins TRBV20-1 to TRBJ2-4; D is undetermined. V lost 5 bases, J lost 13 bases, and 15 bases lay in between. The V gene's germline CDR1 is DFQATT and CDR2 SNEGSKA (reference sequence). The CDR3 length is 11 residues. CDR3 coding DNA: TGCAGTGCTTCCGAGGATCTCGGGCAGTACTTC. It yields the protein CSASEDLGQYF.

This clonotype was seen a handful of times. V and J are TRBV5-1 and TRBJ1-1; the D is unclear. Germline-derived CDR1 and CDR2 are SGHRS and YFSETQ. This CDR3 contains 13 residues. The V end lost 5 bases, the J end lost 1 base, and 9 bases lay between the germline ends. The CDR3 DNA is TGCGCCAGCAGGGCGGGTGCGAACACTGAAGCTTTCTTT. Protein sequence: CASRAGANTEAFF.

The V call is TRBV20-1, the J call TRBJ2-3, with 7 bases matching TRBD2. Unmatched junction bases numbered 17, after V lost 6 bases and J lost 2 bases. CDR3 size: 17 residues. The germline V gene has CDR1 DFQATT and CDR2 SNEGSKA (reference sequence). The CDR3 region has the DNA TGCAGTGCCAAACGCACCCAGACTAGCCCATTCACAGATACGCAGTATTTT. This encodes CSAKRTQTSPFTDTQYF.

This clonotype was observed a handful of times. The gene calls are TRBV29-1 and TRBJ2-3; weak D call: TRBD1 (6 bases). This CDR3 region has 13 residues. The V gene's germline CDR1 is SQVTM and CDR2 ANQGSEA. V dropped 1 base and J dropped 5 bases, with 10 bases sitting between them. The DNA for the CDR3 is TGCAGCGTTGAAGGAGAGGGGGTAGATACGCAGTATTTT. This encodes CSVEGEGVDTQYF.

This clonotype appeared a few times. This chain joins TRBV7-2 and TRBJ1-2; no firm D call. Per germline, CDR1 SGHTA and CDR2 FQGNSA. The CDR3 covers 13 residues. V was cut by 0 bases and J by 2 bases, with 4 bases left in between. CDR3 in amino acids: CASSLAFNYGYTF. As DNA, the CDR3 is TGTGCCAGCAGCTTAGCGTTCAACTATGGCTACACCTTC.

The sample holds many counts of this clonotype. V gene TRBV29-1 combines with J gene TRBJ2-3; TRBD1 aligns across 8 bases. V dropped 7 bases and J dropped 2; count of bases not matched to a gene: 5. The CDR3 length is 13 residues. Germline V lookup: CDR1 SQVTM, CDR2 ANQGSEA. CDR3 sequence reads: CSADRELTDTQYF. CDR3 DNA: TGCAGCGCGGACAGGGAGCTCACAGATACGCAGTATTTT.

V gene TRBV20-1 combines with J gene TRBJ2-1; D is possibly TRBD1 (7 bases). The V gene's germline CDR1 is DFQATT and CDR2 SNEGSKA (reference sequence). The V and J ends lost 0 bases and 10 bases respectively, with 28 bases between them. This CDR3 is built from 18 residues. This CDR3 reads CSARDRGGQTRIEGEQFF. The CDR3 DNA follows: TGCAGTGCTAGAGATAGAGGGGGACAGACTAGGATTGAGGGAGAGCAGTTCTTC.

For this clonotype: One junction end does not reproduce the germline sequence, and a read error may be involved. J is TRBJ2-1 and V is TRBV6-2 or TRBV6-3; D remains ambiguous. The CDR3 loop spans 14 amino acids. Germline values: CDR1 MNHEY, CDR2 SVGEGT. CDR3 nucleotides: TGTGCCAGCAGGTACTCGGCCTCCTACAATGAGCAGTTCTTC. The encoded protein is CASRYSASYNEQFF.

This clonotype turned up a few times. The junction and the germline gene differ at one end; a read error may be behind it. The rearrangement uses TRBV7-2 and TRBJ2-1; 7 bases map to TRBD2. The CDR3 runs to 16 residues. The germline V gene encodes CDR1 SGHTA and CDR2 FQGNSA. CDR3 in amino acids: CASSLAGTTNYNEQFF. CDR3 nucleotide sequence: TGTGCCAGCAGCCTAGCCGGGACTACAAACTACAATGAGCAGTTCTTC.

The chain joins TRBV12-3 or TRBV12-4 to TRBJ2-6; D remains unclear. The ends were cut back, 6 bases at V and 1 base at J, with 16 bases in the middle. The CDR3 is 17 amino acids. CDR3 in DNA: TGTGCCAGCAGCGGAACCCGGAGAAGATCTGGGGCCAACGTCCTGACTTTC. The encoded protein is CASSGTRRRSGANVLTF.

The rearrangement uses TRBV28 and TRBJ2-1, with 10 bases fitting TRBD2. The CDR3 consists of 17 residues. Germline V gene lookup returns CDR1 MDHEN and CDR2 SYDVKM. V shed 5 bases, J shed 0 bases, and the junction held 7 bases outside the gene matches. The CDR3 nucleotides read TGTGCCAGCAGTACCCTTAGCGGGGGGAGCTCCTACAATGAGCAGTTCTTC. This encodes CASSTLSGGSSYNEQFF.

This clonotype was seen more than once but under ten times. J is TRBJ2-6 and V is TRBV6-2 or TRBV6-3; 8 nucleotides agree with TRBD1. Germline trimming cut 5 bases from V and 2 bases from J; bases unmatched to any gene: 11. The CDR3 runs to 18 residues. CDR1 is MNHEY, CDR2 SVGEGT, per germline. The CDR3: CASSPGQGGSTGANVLTF. The CDR3 nucleotides are TGTGCCAGCAGTCCCGGACAGGGAGGAAGCACTGGGGCCAACGTCCTGACTTTC.

V usage is TRBV5-1 and J usage is TRBJ2-1; D remains unclear. The length of the CDR3 is 15 residues. Germline V gene sequence: CDR1 SGHRS, CDR2 YFSETQ. Trimming shortened V by 0 bases and J by 6 bases, and 13 bases separated the two germline ends. The CDR3 loop is CASSLVDALVNEQFF. The CDR3 DNA is TGCGCCAGCAGCTTGGTTGACGCCTTGGTCAATGAGCAGTTCTTC.

The rearrangement links TRBV29-1 to TRBJ1-1; no clear D. Germline CDR1 reads SQVTM; CDR2 reads ANQGSEA. The V end lost 4 bases, the J end lost 3 bases, and 6 bases lay between the germline ends. CDR3 length: 11 residues. The CDR3: CSVGDYTEAFF. The CDR3 DNA sequence: TGCAGCGTTGGGGATTACACTGAAGCTTTCTTT.

This chain uses TRBV24-1 with TRBJ2-5, with TRBD1 matching over 11 bases. The V gene end was trimmed by 4 bases and the J gene end by 4 bases; junction bases not matched to a gene: 4. This CDR3 region has 15 residues. Germline lookup yields CDR1 KGHDR and CDR2 SFDVKD. CDR3 in DNA: TGTGCCACCAGTGACCCTGGGACAGGGGGAGAGACCCAGTACTTC. This sequence encodes CATSDPGTGGETQYF.